These 27 T cell receptor beta chains came from one sample sequenced in a study of cytomegalovirus exposure and HLA in healthy donors. PCR employed 60 Vbeta and 13 Jbeta primers. Clones were read by immunoSEQ multiplex PCR, and TCRdb kept only the in-frame ones, dropping some. There are around 150,000 clones in the sample; roughly three quarters occur only once, and around 7% lies in the top ten. The sample was PBMCs. These receptors all come from a man between 35 and 55 years old in good health and CMV-seropositive.

V is TRBV7-9 and J is TRBJ2-5; no clear D gene. There are 12 residues in the CDR3. The V end was cut by 3 bases, the J end by 0 bases, with 2 bases between. Germline CDR1 reads SEHNR; CDR2 reads FQNEAQ (reference sequence). CDR3 loop: CASSFDQETQYF. The CDR3 coding sequence is TGTGCCAGCAGCTTCGACCAAGAGACCCAGTACTTC.

This chain links TRBV5-1 with TRBJ2-5; tentative D call: TRBD2 (6 bases). Germline-derived CDR1 and CDR2 are SGHRS and YFSETQ. V lost 6 bases, J lost 4 bases, and 19 bases lay in between. CDR3 size: 15 residues. CDR3 nucleotide sequence: TGCGCCAGCAACTTCATCGGGGGTTTAGGAGAGACCCAGTACTTC. Translated: CASNFIGGLGETQYF.

The chain combines TRBV5-3 with TRBJ2-5; tentative D call: TRBD1 (5 bases). TRBV5-3 is given ORF status, its function remaining uncertain. V lost 4 bases and J lost 5, with 18 bases in between. CDR3 length: 15 amino acids. The CDR3 nucleotides are TGTGCCAGAAGCCTGTCAGGGTCCCCCTTGGAGACCCAGTACTTC. Translating it yields CARSLSGSPLETQYF.

V is TRBV19 and J is TRBJ2-1; perhaps TRBD2 as D (6 bases). Looked up from germline, CDR1 is LNHDA and CDR2 is SQIVND (reference sequence). Trimming removed 6 bases from V and 0 bases from J, with 15 bases in between. The CDR3 has 16 residues. The CDR3 sequence is CASSKSGDSSYNEQFF. Here the CDR3 DNA reads TGTGCCAGTAGCAAATCGGGGGACTCCTCCTACAATGAGCAGTTCTTC. The full variable domain, in which reference TRBV19 and TRBJ2-1 provide the parts outside the CDR3, is DGGITQSPKYLFRKEGQNVTLSCEQNLNHDAMYWYRQDPGQGLRLIYYSQIVNDFQKGDIAEGYSVSREKKESFPLTVTSAQKNPTAFYLCASSKSGDSSYNEQFFGPGTRLTVL.

The chain carries TRBV6-1 and TRBJ2-7, with D possibly matching TRBD1 (6 bases). V lost 4 bases to trimming and J lost 5 bases, with 15 bases between them. Germline CDR1 and CDR2: MNHNS and SASEGT. The CDR3 contains 14 residues. The CDR3 bases are TGTGCCAGCAGTGTTCAGGGGTGGTTCGACGAGCAGTACTTC. Protein sequence: CASSVQGWFDEQYF.

The V gene is TRBV6-1, the J gene TRBJ2-7; 9 bases fit TRBD1. Germline V gene sequence: CDR1 MNHNS, CDR2 SASEGT. The trim removed 7 bases at V and 9 bases at J, leaving 13 bases unmatched. The CDR3 is made up of 14 amino acids. The CDR3 reads CASTPNRGRRWQYF. As DNA, the CDR3 is TGTGCCAGCACGCCTAACAGGGGGCGGCGTTGGCAGTACTTC.

The chain employs TRBV29-1 and TRBJ2-7; perhaps TRBD1 as D (5 bases). The V gene's germline CDR1 is SQVTM and CDR2 ANQGSEA. CDR3 size: 12 residues. Trimming left V 0 bases short and J 7 bases short, with 10 bases between. The DNA for the CDR3 is TGCAGCGTTGAAGACCAGGGAAGAGAGCAGTACTTC. Residues: CSVEDQGREQYF.

The J gene is TRBJ2-7, the V gene TRBV5-4, with 10 bases aligning to TRBD1. Germline V gene sequence: CDR1 SGHNT, CDR2 YYREEE (reference sequence). The length of the CDR3 is 15 residues. Trimming took 4 bases from V and 5 from J; bases not matched to a gene: 9. Written as DNA, the CDR3 is TGTGCCAGCAGCCCGGCGGGACAGGGGAACAACGAGCAGTACTTC. Its protein product is CASSPAGQGNNEQYF.

The genes are TRBV2 and TRBJ2-5; D gene uncertain. CDR3 size: 13 residues. In germline, CDR1 is SNHLY, CDR2 FYNNEI. Trimming pared 1 base from V and 2 bases from J, leaving 5 bases between. CDR3 in amino acids: CASSEVLQETQYF. The CDR3, as DNA: TGTGCCAGCAGTGAAGTATTGCAAGAGACCCAGTACTTC.

Details on this clone: Different DNA sequences within this sample yield the same CDR3. The gene calls are TRBV27 and TRBJ2-5; D is unresolved. Trimming left V 3 bases short and J 2 bases short, with 7 bases between. In germline, CDR1 is MNHEY, CDR2 SMNVEV (reference sequence). This CDR3 is built from 13 residues. CDR3 coding DNA: TGTGCCAGCAGTTTGTCAGGACAAGAGACCCAGTACTTC. It specifies CASSLSGQETQYF.

J is TRBJ1-3 and V is TRBV7-2; D not certain. The CDR3 sequence is 14 residues long. The germline gives CDR1 SGHTA, CDR2 FQGNSA. Trimming took 5 bases from V and 5 from J, leaving 13 bases between them. The CDR3 DNA reads as TGTGCCAGCAGCCCGGGGTTTAGAAGAAACACCATATATTTT. Its protein product is CASSPGFRRNTIYF.

The chain combines TRBV7-2 with TRBJ1-5, with 8 bases identical to TRBD1. Germline V gives CDR1 SGHTA, CDR2 FQGNSA. With 5 bases clipped from V and 6 bases from J, the junction kept 9 bases outside the gene matches. CDR3 length: 15 residues. The CDR3 region is CASSKNRGAGQPQHF. The CDR3 coding sequence is TGTGCCAGCAGCAAGAACAGGGGGGCGGGTCAGCCCCAGCATTTT.

A word on this clone: Within the sample, other DNA sequences also encode this same CDR3. The V and J genes are TRBV6-6 and TRBJ2-3, with D possibly TRBD1 on 6 matching bases. Trimming pared 0 bases from V and 4 bases from J, leaving 8 bases between. The CDR3 sequence is 14 residues long. Germline V gene data show CDR1 as MNHNY and CDR2 as SVGAGI (reference sequence). The DNA for the CDR3 is TGTGCCAGCAGTTACTCCCCAGGGGCAGATACGCAGTATTTT. Its protein product is CASSYSPGADTQYF.

The rearrangement joins TRBV30 to TRBJ1-1; the D is unclear. The germline gives CDR1 GTSNPN, CDR2 SVGIG (reference sequence). The CDR3 runs to 15 residues. The V gene lost 2 bases and the J gene lost 0 bases, with 13 bases spanning the gap. The CDR3 is CAWSPPDLLNTEAFF. The DNA for the CDR3 is TGTGCCTGGAGTCCCCCGGACTTGTTGAACACTGAAGCTTTCTTT.

The chain has TRBV15 and TRBJ1-4, with D perhaps TRBD1 (6 bases). The CDR3 has 13 amino acids. V lost 1 base and J lost 10, with 10 bases in between. From germline, CDR1 is LNHNV and CDR2 YYDKDF (reference sequence). CDR3 DNA sequence: TGTGCCACCAGCAGAGCAGGGGACGGAAAACTGTTTTTT. Encoded protein: CATSRAGDGKLFF.

V gene TRBV4-1 combines with J gene TRBJ2-7; 7 bases map to TRBD2. Germline trimming cut 0 bases from V and 3 bases from J; bases unmatched to any gene: 2. Germline assignment: CDR1 MGHRA and CDR2 YSYEKL. This CDR3 contains 14 residues. The CDR3 spells CASSQDSGLYEQYF. CDR3 sequence (DNA): TGCGCCAGCAGCCAAGATAGCGGGCTCTACGAGCAGTACTTC.

The genes are TRBV7-8 and TRBJ1-1; perhaps TRBD1 as D (6 bases). Germline values: CDR1 SGHVS, CDR2 FQNEAQ. Trimming took 4 bases from V and 9 from J, leaving 15 bases between them. The CDR3 consists of 13 residues. Here the CDR3 reads CASSSTGTFKAFF. CDR3 sequence (DNA): TGTGCCAGCAGCTCAACCGGGACATTCAAAGCTTTCTTT.

The chain combines TRBV4-2 with TRBJ2-2; tentative D call: TRBD1 (5 bases). The CDR3 contains 14 residues. The germline CDR1 and CDR2 sequences are LGHNA and YNFKEQ. Trimming removed 4 bases from V and 5 bases from J, with 11 bases in between. DNA of the CDR3: TGTGCCAGCAGCCCGACAGAGGATACCGGGGAGCTGTTTTTT. Residues: CASSPTEDTGELFF.

J is TRBJ2-2 and V is TRBV9, with D possibly matching TRBD2 (6 bases). Germline-derived CDR1 and CDR2 are SGDLS and YYNGEE. This CDR3 spans 18 amino acids. V gave up 3 bases and J gave up 8 bases, with 26 bases separating them. The CDR3: CASSAAPGGVSGAGELFF. In nucleotides, the CDR3 is TGTGCCAGCAGCGCCGCCCCCGGCGGGGTCTCGGGTGCAGGGGAGCTGTTTTTT.

V is TRBV7-2 and J is TRBJ2-3, with D maybe TRBD2 (6 bases). The CDR3 runs 12 residues. CDR1 is SGHTA and CDR2 is FQGNSA in the germline V gene. Trimming shortened V by 6 bases and J by 6 bases, and 10 bases separated the two germline ends. As DNA, the CDR3 is TGTGCCAGCAGTACTAGCTGGGATACGCAGTATTTT. Its translation: CASSTSWDTQYF.

J is TRBJ2-7 and V is TRBV13; no firm D call. The CDR3 consists of 11 residues. V gave up 4 bases and J gave up 4 bases, with 5 bases separating them. Germline V CDR1 and CDR2: PRHDT, FYEKMQ (reference sequence). The CDR3 DNA follows: TGTGCCAGCAGCTCTCGTTACGAGCAGTACTTC. Translating gives CASSSRYEQYF.

This clone was seen only a few times. This rearrangement joins TRBV5-1 to TRBJ1-2; D unresolved. The germline V and J ends were trimmed by 0 bases and 8 bases, with 5 bases remaining between them. The CDR3 is made up of 11 amino acids. The germline CDR1 and CDR2 sequences are SGHRS and YFSETQ. CDR3 coding DNA: TGCGCCAGCAGCTTGGACAAAGGCTACACCTTC. This encodes CASSLDKGYTF.

The rearrangement joins TRBV11-2 to TRBJ1-4; the D gene is possibly TRBD1 (6 bases). The CDR3 has 14 amino acids. V dropped 5 bases and J dropped 8 bases, with 15 bases sitting between them. CDR1 and CDR2 from the germline V gene are SGHAT and FQNNGV. The CDR3 sequence is CASSRYRADEKLFF. CDR3 in DNA: TGTGCCAGCAGCCGATACAGGGCCGACGAAAAACTGTTTTTT.

The CDR3 loop is CASSQVWGGTEAFF. DNA of the CDR3: TGCGCCAGCAGCCAAGTTTGGGGGGGCACTGAAGCTTTCTTT. The V and J genes are TRBV4-1 and TRBJ1-1; a possible D gene is TRBD1 (5 bases). The germline gives CDR1 MGHRA, CDR2 YSYEKL. The CDR3 extends over 14 amino acids. Between the trimmed V and J ends, which lost 1 base and 4 bases, there was a span of 10 bases.

The chain combines TRBV5-4 with TRBJ1-5, with 7 bases fitting TRBD1. V was clipped by 3 bases and J by 3 bases; unmatched bases: 3. Germline V gene sequence: CDR1 SGHNT, CDR2 YYREEE (reference sequence). The CDR3 is made up of 14 amino acids. The CDR3 spells CASSSGQFNQPQHF. The DNA for the CDR3 is TGTGCCAGCAGCTCGGGACAGTTCAATCAGCCCCAGCATTTT.

This clone was observed a handful of times. The chain employs TRBV5-6 and TRBJ2-7, with 15 bases aligning to TRBD2. The CDR3 is 18 amino acids. Germline-derived CDR1 and CDR2 are SGHDT and YYEEEE. Trimming at V came to 4 bases and at J to 0 bases, leaving 8 bases not matched to a gene. Here the CDR3 DNA reads TGTGCCAGCAGCCCGCCGGGACTAGCGGGGGGAAGCTCCTACGAGCAGTACTTC. It yields the protein CASSPPGLAGGSSYEQYF.

V is TRBV6-5 and J is TRBJ2-1, with a tentative D call TRBD2 (5 bases). The CDR3 contains 16 residues. Trimming removed 2 bases at V and 7 bases at J, with 18 bases between. Germline V gene sequence: CDR1 MNHEY, CDR2 SVGAGI. The chain's CDR3 is CASSYNGGLGENEQFF. CDR3 coding DNA: TGTGCCAGCAGTTACAACGGAGGACTCGGGGAAAATGAGCAGTTCTTC.